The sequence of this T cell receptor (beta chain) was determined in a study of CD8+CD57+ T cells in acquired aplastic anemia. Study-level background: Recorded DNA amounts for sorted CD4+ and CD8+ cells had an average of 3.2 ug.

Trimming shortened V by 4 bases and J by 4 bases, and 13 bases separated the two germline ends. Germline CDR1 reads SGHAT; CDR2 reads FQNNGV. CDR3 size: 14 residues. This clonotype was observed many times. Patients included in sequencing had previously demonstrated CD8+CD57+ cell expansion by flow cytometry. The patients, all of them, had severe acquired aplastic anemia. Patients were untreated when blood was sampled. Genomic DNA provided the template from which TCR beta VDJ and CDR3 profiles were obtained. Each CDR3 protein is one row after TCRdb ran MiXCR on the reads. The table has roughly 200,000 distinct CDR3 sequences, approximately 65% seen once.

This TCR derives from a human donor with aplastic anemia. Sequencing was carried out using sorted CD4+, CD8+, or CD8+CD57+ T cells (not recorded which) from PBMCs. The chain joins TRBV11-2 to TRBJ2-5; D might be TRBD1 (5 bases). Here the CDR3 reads CASSYLPGSETQYF. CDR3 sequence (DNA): TGTGCCAGCAGCTATTTACCAGGGTCAGAGACCCAGTACTTC.